Below are 32 T cell receptor beta chains sequenced from a single sample in a study of graft-versus-host responses after intestinal transplantation. Clones were read by immunoSEQ multiplex PCR, and TCRdb kept only the in-frame ones, dropping some. The table lists 75,000 to 90,000 clones, 85% to 90% of them singletons. These receptors have no identified antigens. The sequencing here drew on unstimulated CD4+ T cells sorted from spleen or lymph node cells, taken before intestinal transplant. The receptors originated from a human donor who received an intestinal transplant.

The count of this clone is one. The chain is built from TRBV28 and TRBJ2-7; D call uncertain. The V and J ends lost 3 bases and 2 bases respectively, with 8 bases between them. The germline gives CDR1 MDHEN, CDR2 SYDVKM. This CDR3 has 13 residues. CDR3 in DNA: TGTGCCAGCAGTTTTTCAGTGGCCTACGAGCAGTACTTC. The encoded protein is CASSFSVAYEQYF.

In its sample, this clone was seen a few times. The chain joins TRBV28 to TRBJ2-7, with 7 positions matching TRBD2. V shed 8 bases, J shed 3 bases, and the junction held 4 bases outside the gene matches. The CDR3 has 12 residues. Germline CDR1 is MDHEN and CDR2 is SYDVKM. The CDR3 loop is CASGGDGYEQYF. The CDR3 DNA reads as TGTGCCAGCGGGGGGGACGGCTACGAGCAGTACTTC.

The CDR3 loop is CASSTMTGGNYGYTF. The CDR3 DNA reads as TGTGCCAGTAGTACGATGACAGGGGGCAACTATGGCTACACCTTC. The gene calls are TRBV19 and TRBJ1-2, with 10 bases identical to TRBD1. The CDR3 has 15 amino acids. CDR1 is LNHDA, CDR2 SQIVND, per germline (reference sequence). V lost 4 bases to trimming and J lost 2 bases; unmatched junction nucleotides: 4. Combining the CDR3 with reference TRBV19 and TRBJ1-2 gives the whole variable domain DGGITQSPKYLFRKEGQNVTLSCEQNLNHDAMYWYRQDPGQGLRLIYYSQIVNDFQKGDIAEGYSVSREKKESFPLTVTSAQKNPTAFYLCASSTMTGGNYGYTFGSGTRLTVV.

The chain has TRBV28 and TRBJ1-3; 7 positions match TRBD1. Germline CDR1 reads MDHEN; CDR2 reads SYDVKM. The CDR3 runs 16 residues. V trimming: 6 bases; J trimming: 1 base; junction bases outside the gene matches: 9. This CDR3 is CASSSLTDRSGNTIYF. In DNA, the CDR3 is TGTGCCAGCAGCTCCTTAACGGACAGGTCTGGAAACACCATATATTTT.

The chain couples TRBV30 to TRBJ1-4; 8 bases are shared with TRBD1. Germline V lookup: CDR1 GTSNPN, CDR2 SVGIG (reference sequence). CDR3 size: 14 residues. J was trimmed by 3 bases and V by 0 bases; bases with no gene match: 0. In nucleotides, the CDR3 is TGTGCCTGGAGTGTACAGGGGGCTAATGAAAAACTGTTTTTT. The encoded protein is CAWSVQGANEKLFF. The entire variable domain, with the rest obtained from reference TRBV30 and TRBJ1-4, is as follows: SQTIHQWPATLVQPVGSPLSLECTVEGTSNPNLYWYRQAAGRGLQLLFYSVGIGQISSEVPQNLSASRPQDRQFILSSKKLLLSDSGFYLCAWSVQGANEKLFFGSGTQLSVL.

The rearrangement uses TRBV28 and TRBJ1-2, with D possibly being TRBD1 (6 bases). Germline V gives CDR1 MDHEN, CDR2 SYDVKM. This CDR3 spans 15 amino acids. V lost 3 bases to trimming and J lost 8 bases, with 19 bases between them. CDR3 coding DNA: TGTGCCAGCAGTTTTAGCTTAGGAACAGGGTTCGGCTACACCTTC. Translated: CASSFSLGTGFGYTF.

V and J are TRBV6-1 and TRBJ2-2; 7 bases match TRBD2. This CDR3 comprises 15 residues. CDR1 is MNHNS and CDR2 is SASEGT in the germline V gene. The V and J ends lost 7 bases and 4 bases, in that order; junction bases with no gene match: 9. The CDR3 bases are TGTGCCAGCACCGGGAGACTAGCTGGCACCGGGGAGCTGTTTTTT. This codes for CASTGRLAGTGELFF.

This clone was detected only once. The chain couples TRBV18 to TRBJ2-7, with a weak D call TRBD1 (5 bases). V was clipped by 1 base and J by 5 bases, with 9 bases between them. CDR1 and CDR2 from the germline V gene are KGHSH and LQKENI. The CDR3 runs 13 residues. The CDR3 spells CASSPRQGDEQYF. CDR3 coding DNA: TGTGCCAGCTCACCACGTCAAGGGGACGAGCAGTACTTC.

This rearrangement joins TRBV9 to TRBJ1-2, with D hard to call. The germline V gene has CDR1 SGDLS and CDR2 YYNGEE. V was shortened by 3 bases and J by 5 bases, with 17 bases between the two germline ends. The CDR3 loop spans 15 amino acids. The CDR3 loop is CASSARPSSGYGYTF. The CDR3 region has the DNA TGTGCCAGCAGCGCTCGCCCCTCGAGTGGTTATGGCTACACCTTC.

The chain recombines TRBV18 with TRBJ2-1, with D possibly TRBD1 on 6 matching bases. In germline, CDR1 is KGHSH, CDR2 LQKENI. CDR3 length: 17 residues. V shed 3 bases and J shed 0 bases, with 15 bases lying between them. The CDR3 reads CASSPARQAISYNEQFF. The CDR3 DNA reads TGTGCCAGCTCACCGGCTAGACAGGCTATCTCCTACAATGAGCAGTTCTTC.

The chain links TRBV2 to TRBJ1-1, with 7 positions matching TRBD1. This CDR3 region has 14 residues. J was trimmed by 7 bases and V by 4 bases; bases with no gene match: 9. From germline, CDR1 is SNHLY and CDR2 FYNNEI. The CDR3 sequence is CASSGLRGHFEAFF. CDR3 in DNA: TGTGCCAGCAGTGGTCTTAGGGGGCATTTTGAAGCTTTCTTT.

This clone was recorded a few times. The V call is TRBV19, the J call TRBJ1-2; D is perhaps TRBD1 (6 bases). Germline V gene lookup returns CDR1 LNHDA and CDR2 SQIVND (reference sequence). The CDR3 has 14 amino acids. V gave up 3 bases and J gave up 4 bases, with 12 bases separating them. CDR3 DNA: TGTGCCAGTAGTATCCAGGGGCCAGGCTATGGCTACACCTTC. Its translation: CASSIQGPGYGYTF. The variable domain in full, with the rest retrieved from reference TRBV19 and TRBJ1-2, is DGGITQSPKYLFRKEGQNVTLSCEQNLNHDAMYWYRQDPGQGLRLIYYSQIVNDFQKGDIAEGYSVSREKKESFPLTVTSAQKNPTAFYLCASSIQGPGYGYTFGSGTRLTVV.

The rearrangement joins TRBV7-3 to TRBJ2-2; maybe TRBD1 (6 bases). Trimming stripped 5 bases from V and 8 bases from J, with 15 bases between. Looked up from germline, CDR1 is SGHTA and CDR2 is FQGTGA. The CDR3 totals 14 residues. CDR3 nucleotide sequence: TGTGCCAGCAGCCCGAACAGGGCCGTGGGGGAGCTGTTTTTT. Translation: CASSPNRAVGELFF.

J is TRBJ1-5 and V is TRBV2, with D possibly being TRBD1 (6 bases). The CDR3 covers 13 residues. In germline, CDR1 is SNHLY, CDR2 FYNNEI. The V and J ends lost 8 bases and 7 bases respectively, with 15 bases between them. CDR3 coding DNA: TGTGCCAGCGGAGGGGGAGGGGCGCAGCCCCAGCATTTT. It encodes CASGGGGAQPQHF. The full variable domain, with the rest looked up from reference TRBV2 and TRBJ1-5, is EPEVTQTPSHQVTQMGQEVILRCVPISNHLYFYWYRQILGQKVEFLVSFYNNEISEKSEIFDDQFSVERPDGSNFTLKIRSTKLEDSAMYFCASGGGGAQPQHFGDGTRLSIL.

This chain connects TRBV7-9 to TRBJ1-6; D gene unclear. This CDR3 is 13 amino acids long. V lost 1 base and J 9 bases, leaving 7 bases between the germline ends. CDR1 and CDR2 (germline): SEHNR, FQNEAQ (reference sequence). In DNA form, the CDR3 reads TGTGCCAGCAGCTTAGACGAGGGTTCACCCCTCCACTTT. It specifies CASSLDEGSPLHF.

The chain joins TRBV5-6 to TRBJ2-3; D unclear. The V end lost 3 bases, the J end lost 7 bases, and 12 bases lay between the germline ends. The CDR3 contains 13 residues. Germline V gene lookup returns CDR1 SGHDT and CDR2 YYEEEE. CDR3: CASSWVERNTQYF. CDR3 coding DNA: TGTGCCAGCAGCTGGGTCGAGAGGAATACGCAGTATTTT.

This chain uses TRBV29-1 with TRBJ2-3; no clear D gene. The CDR3 has 16 residues. Germline loops: CDR1 SQVTM, CDR2 ANQGSEA. Trimming stripped 3 bases from V and 0 bases from J, with 16 bases between. The CDR3 is CSVEALRGFSTDTQYF. As DNA, the CDR3 is TGCAGCGTTGAGGCACTGAGAGGCTTTAGCACAGATACGCAGTATTTT.

The rearrangement uses TRBV14 and TRBJ2-2, with 8 positions matching TRBD1. Germline lookup yields CDR1 SGHDN and CDR2 FVKESK. The trim removed 3 bases at V and 5 bases at J, leaving 11 bases unmatched. The CDR3 loop spans 17 amino acids. CDR3 sequence reads: CASSHRGPTLVTGELFF. In DNA, the CDR3 is TGTGCCAGCAGCCACAGGGGGCCTACGTTGGTAACCGGGGAGCTGTTTTTT.

The V call is TRBV28, the J call TRBJ2-5; 7 nucleotides line up with TRBD1. There are 14 residues in the CDR3. Germline trimming cut 5 bases from V and 4 bases from J; bases unmatched to any gene: 7. The germline V gene has CDR1 MDHEN and CDR2 SYDVKM. The CDR3 DNA follows: TGTGCCAGCAGTCCCCCCGACAGGGCAGAGACCCAGTACTTC. This encodes CASSPPDRAETQYF.

The rearrangement joins TRBV27 to TRBJ1-2, with D maybe TRBD1 (6 bases). V lost 5 bases, J lost 4 bases, and 17 bases lay in between. Germline loops: CDR1 MNHEY, CDR2 SMNVEV (reference sequence). The CDR3 runs 15 residues. The DNA for the CDR3 is TGTGCCAGCAGTACATCACGGGGGGCCGGCTATGGCTACACCTTC. This encodes CASSTSRGAGYGYTF.

This clone was counted between two and nine times. V and J are TRBV27 and TRBJ2-6; 8 positions match TRBD1. This CDR3 is built from 17 residues. J gave up 4 bases and V 3 bases, and 8 bases lay outside the gene matches. Germline CDR1 reads MNHEY; CDR2 reads SMNVEV (reference sequence). CDR3: CASSLTGEPSGANVLTF. The CDR3 DNA follows: TGTGCCAGCAGTTTGACAGGGGAGCCATCCGGGGCCAACGTCCTGACTTTC.

J is TRBJ2-7 and V is TRBV7-2; 15 positions match TRBD2. The CDR3 extends over 15 amino acids. Germline lookup yields CDR1 SGHTA and CDR2 FQGNSA. The trim removed 5 bases at V and 6 bases at J, leaving 5 bases unmatched. This CDR3 reads CASSPGLAGGSEQYF. The CDR3 region has the DNA TGTGCCAGCAGCCCCGGACTAGCGGGAGGGAGCGAGCAGTACTTC.

This chain joins TRBV28 and TRBJ2-2; unclear D gene. The CDR3 loop spans 14 amino acids. V gave up 2 bases and J gave up 1 base, with 5 bases separating them. Germline CDR1 is MDHEN and CDR2 is SYDVKM. CDR3 amino acids: CASSLPQNTGELFF. The CDR3 DNA sequence: TGTGCCAGCAGTTTACCCCAGAACACCGGGGAGCTGTTTTTT.

V usage is TRBV28 and J usage is TRBJ2-7; 13 bases match TRBD2. The CDR3 has 14 residues. The J segment lost 5 bases and the V segment lost 6 bases, leaving 4 bases of the junction unmatched. Germline V gene data show CDR1 as MDHEN and CDR2 as SYDVKM. As DNA, the CDR3 is TGTGCCAGCAGCCAGGGACTAGCGGGAAACGAGCAGTACTTC. Translating gives CASSQGLAGNEQYF.

This clone was recorded only once. This sequence joins TRBV2 and TRBJ2-1; D perhaps matches TRBD2 (6 bases). Trimming took off 5 bases at V and 15 bases at J, with 17 bases between the two ends. The CDR3 consists of 12 residues. Looked up from germline, CDR1 is SNHLY and CDR2 is FYNNEI. The CDR3 bases are TGTGCCAGCAGTCAGGACTATCAAGACTTGTTCTTC. Translation gives CASSQDYQDLFF.

This chain connects TRBV6-5 to TRBJ2-7; TRBD1 matches 9 bases. This CDR3 is built from 13 residues. With V trimmed by 10 bases and J by 1 base, 5 bases remained unmatched. Germline V gene data show CDR1 as MNHEY and CDR2 as SVGAGI. CDR3 region: CATRQGVSYEQYF. CDR3 coding DNA: TGTGCCACACGACAGGGGGTATCCTACGAGCAGTACTTC.

This rearrangement joins TRBV5-6 to TRBJ2-3; D possibly corresponds to TRBD2 (5 bases). The CDR3 totals 14 residues. With 3 bases removed from V and 0 bases from J, the gap between germline ends came to 8 bases. Per the germline V gene, CDR1 is SGHDT and CDR2 is YYEEEE. CDR3 DNA: TGTGCCAGCAGCTGGCGGAGGAGCACAGATACGCAGTATTTT. Its protein product is CASSWRRSTDTQYF.

The gene calls are TRBV11-2 and TRBJ2-1; TRBD1 matches 11 bases. J lost 4 bases, V lost 8 bases, and 1 base had no gene match. The CDR3 length is 13 residues. CDR1 SGHAT and CDR2 FQNNGV come from the germline V gene. CDR3 in amino acids: CASRDRGYNEQFF. CDR3 coding DNA: TGTGCCAGCCGGGACAGGGGGTACAATGAGCAGTTCTTC. Full variable domain (remainder filled in from reference TRBV11-2 and TRBJ2-1): EAGVAQSPRYKIIEKRQSVAFWCNPISGHATLYWYQQILGQGPKLLIQFQNNGVVDDSQLPKDRFSAERLKGVDSTLKIQPAKLEDSAVYLCASRDRGYNEQFFGPGTRLTVL.

For the CDR3, the DNA is TGTGCCAGCAGCCCCAGCGGACTAGCGGGGGGCAGAGGTGAGCAGTTCTTC. Translated: CASSPSGLAGGRGEQFF. The chain employs TRBV4-2 and TRBJ2-1; 14 nucleotides line up with TRBD2. Per the germline V gene, CDR1 is LGHNA and CDR2 is YNFKEQ. The ends lost 4 bases at V and 9 bases at J; junction bases unmatched: 11. The CDR3 spans 17 residues.

The chain joins TRBV2 to TRBJ2-6; D remains unclear. This CDR3 is 14 amino acids long. The V gene lost 7 bases and the J gene lost 0 bases, with 7 bases spanning the gap. Looked up from germline, CDR1 is SNHLY and CDR2 is FYNNEI. The CDR3, as DNA: TGTGCCAGCACAGGCAGCTCTGGGGCCAACGTCCTGACTTTC. Translation gives CASTGSSGANVLTF.

In DNA form, the CDR3 reads TGTGCCAGCAGCTTAGCCGGGACAGGGGTTCAAGAGACCCAGTACTTC. It specifies CASSLAGTGVQETQYF. The chain carries TRBV7-2 and TRBJ2-5; 10 nucleotides line up with TRBD1. The germline V gene encodes CDR1 SGHTA and CDR2 FQGNSA. V was clipped by 0 bases and J by 2 bases; unmatched bases: 3. This CDR3 region has 16 residues.

J is TRBJ1-1 and V is TRBV5-6; the D gene is possibly TRBD1 (6 bases). Trimming cost V 6 bases and J 4 bases, with 22 bases left between them. Looked up from germline, CDR1 is SGHDT and CDR2 is YYEEEE. The CDR3 covers 16 residues. As DNA, the CDR3 is TGTGCCAGCAACTTACGGGGCCAACTGGGGGCCACTGAAGCTTTCTTT. It codes for CASNLRGQLGATEAFF.